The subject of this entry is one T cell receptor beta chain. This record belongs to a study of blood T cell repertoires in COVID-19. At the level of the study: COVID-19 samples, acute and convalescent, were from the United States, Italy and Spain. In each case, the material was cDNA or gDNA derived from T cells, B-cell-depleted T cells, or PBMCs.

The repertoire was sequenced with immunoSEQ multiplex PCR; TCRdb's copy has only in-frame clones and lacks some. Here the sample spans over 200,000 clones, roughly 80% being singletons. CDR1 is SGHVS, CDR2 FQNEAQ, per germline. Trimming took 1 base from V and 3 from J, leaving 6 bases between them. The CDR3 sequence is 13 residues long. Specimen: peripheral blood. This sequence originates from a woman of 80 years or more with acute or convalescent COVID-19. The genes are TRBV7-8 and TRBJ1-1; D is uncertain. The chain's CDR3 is CASSLDGDTEAFF. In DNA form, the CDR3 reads TGTGCCAGCAGCTTAGACGGTGACACTGAAGCTTTCTTT.